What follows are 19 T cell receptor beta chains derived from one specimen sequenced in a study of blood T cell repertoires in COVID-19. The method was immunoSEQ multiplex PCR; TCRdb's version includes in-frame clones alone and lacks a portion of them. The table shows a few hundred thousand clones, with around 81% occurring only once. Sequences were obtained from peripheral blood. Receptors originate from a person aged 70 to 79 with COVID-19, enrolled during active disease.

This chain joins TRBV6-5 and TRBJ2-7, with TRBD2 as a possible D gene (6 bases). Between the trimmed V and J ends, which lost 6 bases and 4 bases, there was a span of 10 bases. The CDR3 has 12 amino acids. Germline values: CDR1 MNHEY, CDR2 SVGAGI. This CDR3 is CASSHGGYEQYF. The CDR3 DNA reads TGTGCCAGCAGCCACGGAGGGTACGAGCAGTACTTC.

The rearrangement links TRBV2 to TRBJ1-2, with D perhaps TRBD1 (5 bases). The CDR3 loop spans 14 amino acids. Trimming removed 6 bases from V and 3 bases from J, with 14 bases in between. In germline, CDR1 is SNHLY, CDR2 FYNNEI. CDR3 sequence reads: CASRGAWDYYGYTF. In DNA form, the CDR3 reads TGTGCCAGCAGAGGGGCCTGGGACTACTATGGCTACACCTTC.

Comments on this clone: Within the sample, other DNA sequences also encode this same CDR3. The CDR3 loop reads CAWSAQWETQYF. The CDR3 DNA reads as TGTGCCTGGAGTGCTCAGTGGGAGACCCAGTACTTC. The chain recombines TRBV30 with TRBJ2-5; D is unclear. The V end lost 1 base, the J end lost 5 bases, and 8 bases lay between the germline ends. The CDR3 sequence is 12 residues long. CDR1 and CDR2 from the germline V gene are GTSNPN and SVGIG (reference sequence).

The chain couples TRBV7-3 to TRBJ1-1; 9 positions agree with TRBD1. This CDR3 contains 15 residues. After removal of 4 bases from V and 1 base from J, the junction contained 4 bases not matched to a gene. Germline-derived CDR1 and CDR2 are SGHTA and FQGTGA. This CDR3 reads CASSWGQGPNTEAFF. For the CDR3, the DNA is TGTGCCAGCAGCTGGGGACAGGGCCCGAACACTGAAGCTTTCTTT.

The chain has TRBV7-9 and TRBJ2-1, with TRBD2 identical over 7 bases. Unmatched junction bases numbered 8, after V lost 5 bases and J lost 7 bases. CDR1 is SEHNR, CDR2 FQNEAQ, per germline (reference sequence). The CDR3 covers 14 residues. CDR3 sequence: CASSPLAGRNEQFF. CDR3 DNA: TGTGCCAGCAGCCCTTTAGCGGGCCGGAATGAGCAGTTCTTC. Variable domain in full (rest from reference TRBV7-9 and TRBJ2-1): DTGVSQNPRHKITKRGQNVTFRCDPISEHNRLYWYRQTLGQGPEFLTYFQNEAQLEKSRLLSDRFSAERPKGSFSTLEIQRTEQGDSAMYLCASSPLAGRNEQFFGPGTRLTVL.

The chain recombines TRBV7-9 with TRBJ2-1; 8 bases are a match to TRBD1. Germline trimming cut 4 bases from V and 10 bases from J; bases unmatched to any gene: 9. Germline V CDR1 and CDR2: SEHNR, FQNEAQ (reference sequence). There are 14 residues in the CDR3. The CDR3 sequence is CASSSLTGAEEQFF. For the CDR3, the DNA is TGTGCCAGCAGCTCACTGACAGGGGCGGAAGAGCAGTTCTTC.

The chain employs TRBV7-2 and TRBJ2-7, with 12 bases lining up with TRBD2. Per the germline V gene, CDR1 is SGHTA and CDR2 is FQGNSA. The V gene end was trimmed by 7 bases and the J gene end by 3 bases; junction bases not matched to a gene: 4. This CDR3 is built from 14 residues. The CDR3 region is CASTVTSGSYEQYF. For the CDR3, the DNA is TGTGCCAGCACCGTGACTAGCGGGAGCTACGAGCAGTACTTC.

CDR3: CASSTLGTVDGYTF. Here the CDR3 DNA reads TGTGCCAGTAGTACCCTCGGGACAGTTGATGGCTACACCTTC. V gene TRBV19 combines with J gene TRBJ1-2; 7 nucleotides agree with TRBD1. The V segment lost 4 bases and the J segment 6 bases; nucleotides outside the gene matches: 8. Germline CDR1 and CDR2: LNHDA and SQIVND (reference sequence). The CDR3 covers 14 residues.

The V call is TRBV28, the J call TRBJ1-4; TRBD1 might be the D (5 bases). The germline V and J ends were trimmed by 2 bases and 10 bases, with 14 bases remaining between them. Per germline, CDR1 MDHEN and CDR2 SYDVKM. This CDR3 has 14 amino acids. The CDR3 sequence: CASSLLGTKSKLFF. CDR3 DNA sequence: TGTGCCAGCAGTTTACTTGGGACTAAGTCAAAACTGTTTTTT.

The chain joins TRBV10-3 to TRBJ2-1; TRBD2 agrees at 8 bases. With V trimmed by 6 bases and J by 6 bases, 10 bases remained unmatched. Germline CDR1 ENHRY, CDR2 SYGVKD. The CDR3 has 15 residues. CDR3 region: CAIRVAGIEVNEQFF. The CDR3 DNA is TGTGCCATCAGGGTAGCGGGAATAGAAGTCAATGAGCAGTTCTTC.

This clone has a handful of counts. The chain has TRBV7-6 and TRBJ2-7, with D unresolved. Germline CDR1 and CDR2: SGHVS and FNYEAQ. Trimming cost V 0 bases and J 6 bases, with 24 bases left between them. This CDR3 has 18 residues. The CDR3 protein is CASSLALSDGTPQGEQYF. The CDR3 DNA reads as TGTGCCAGCAGCTTAGCACTATCAGATGGTACTCCCCAAGGCGAGCAGTACTTC.

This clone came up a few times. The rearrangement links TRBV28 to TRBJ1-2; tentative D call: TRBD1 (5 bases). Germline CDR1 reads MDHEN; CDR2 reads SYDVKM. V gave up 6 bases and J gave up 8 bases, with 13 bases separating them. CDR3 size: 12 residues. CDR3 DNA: TGTGCCAGCAGACAACCAGGGTCCGGCTACACCTTC. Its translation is CASRQPGSGYTF.

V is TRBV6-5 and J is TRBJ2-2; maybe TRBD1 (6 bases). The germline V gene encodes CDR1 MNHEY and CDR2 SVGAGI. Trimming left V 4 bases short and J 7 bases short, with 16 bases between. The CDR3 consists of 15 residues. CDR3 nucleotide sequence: TGTGCCAGCAGTTCTGTAACAGGGTTGGGCGGGGAGCTGTTTTTT. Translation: CASSSVTGLGGELFF.

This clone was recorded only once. CDR3 in DNA: TGTGCCAGCAGCCCAATTTGGGGCGGTCGCTCCCAAGAGACCCAGTACTTC. This codes for CASSPIWGGRSQETQYF. This chain uses TRBV11-2 with TRBJ2-5, with a tentative D call TRBD1 (5 bases). Trimming removed 5 bases at V and 1 base at J, with 20 bases between. Germline CDR1 and CDR2: SGHAT and FQNNGV. The CDR3 extends over 17 amino acids.

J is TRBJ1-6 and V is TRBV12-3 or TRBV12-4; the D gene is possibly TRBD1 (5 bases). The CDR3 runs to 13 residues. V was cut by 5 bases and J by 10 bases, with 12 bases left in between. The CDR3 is CASSPTAESPLHF. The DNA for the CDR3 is TGTGCCAGCAGTCCGACAGCTGAATCACCCCTCCACTTT.

The CDR3 reads CASDLPGGPGQETQYF. The CDR3 region has the DNA TGTGCCAGCGACCTCCCCGGGGGGCCGGGACAAGAGACCCAGTACTTC. The chain joins TRBV6-4 to TRBJ2-5; possibly TRBD2 for D (7 bases). The germline gives CDR1 MRHNA, CDR2 SNTAGT. This CDR3 is 16 amino acids long. V was trimmed by 8 bases and J by 2 bases, leaving 21 bases between them.

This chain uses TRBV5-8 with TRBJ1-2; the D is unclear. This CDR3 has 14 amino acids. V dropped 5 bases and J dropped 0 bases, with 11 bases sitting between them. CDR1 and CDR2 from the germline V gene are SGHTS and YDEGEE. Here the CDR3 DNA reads TGTGCCAGCAGAATCGGTCTAGCTAACTATGGCTACACCTTC. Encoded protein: CASRIGLANYGYTF.

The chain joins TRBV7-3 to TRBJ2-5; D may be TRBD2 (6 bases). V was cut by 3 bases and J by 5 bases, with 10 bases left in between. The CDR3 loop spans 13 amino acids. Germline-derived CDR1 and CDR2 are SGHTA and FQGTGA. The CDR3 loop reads CASSFGGPETQYF. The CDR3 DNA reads TGTGCCAGCAGCTTCGGGGGTCCGGAGACCCAGTACTTC.

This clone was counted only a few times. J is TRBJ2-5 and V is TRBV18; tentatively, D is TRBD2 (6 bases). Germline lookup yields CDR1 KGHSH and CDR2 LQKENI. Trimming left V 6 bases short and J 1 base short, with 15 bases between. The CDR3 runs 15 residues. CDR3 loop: CASSPEPGSQETQYF. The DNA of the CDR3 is TGTGCCAGCTCCCCCGAGCCCGGGAGCCAAGAGACCCAGTACTTC.